The next 25 T cell receptor beta chains were all read from a single sample in a study of T cells after yellow fever vaccination. TCRdb re-called the 5' RACE reads with MiXCR, one entry per CDR3 protein. The table has some 300,000 distinct CDR3 sequences, roughly 3.5% seen once. Sample: PBMCs, taken on the day of the yellow fever booster vaccination. These receptors all stem from a man aged 18 to 29 who received the YFV17D yellow fever vaccine.

This clonotype was counted many times. This chain uses TRBV7-8 with TRBJ1-1; possible D gene TRBD1, 5 bases. V shed 1 base and J shed 4 bases, with 16 bases lying between them. The CDR3 runs to 16 residues. Germline CDR1 reads SGHVS; CDR2 reads FQNEAQ. The CDR3 loop is CASSLVPGLILTEAFF. The CDR3 DNA reads TGTGCCAGCAGCTTAGTTCCAGGGCTTATCCTCACTGAAGCTTTCTTT.

This clonotype was seen at least ten times. This chain uses TRBV5-1 with TRBJ1-3; D unclear. Germline CDR1 is SGHRS and CDR2 is YFSETQ. This CDR3 comprises 14 residues. V lost 0 bases to trimming and J lost 1 base, with 5 bases between them. CDR3: CASSLGVSGNTIYF. The DNA of the CDR3 is TGCGCCAGCAGCTTGGGGGTTTCTGGAAACACCATATATTTT.

This clonotype occurred many times. V usage is TRBV29-1 and J usage is TRBJ1-5; TRBD1 might be the D (6 bases). The CDR3 spans 13 residues. Trimming stripped 5 bases from V and 6 bases from J, with 14 bases between. CDR1 and CDR2 from the germline V gene are SQVTM and ANQGSEA. The CDR3 DNA reads as TGCAGCGTTCAAACAGGGTACGGTCAGCCCCAGCATTTT. Translation: CSVQTGYGQPQHF.

This clonotype has at least ten counts. The chain couples TRBV3-1 to TRBJ2-3; TRBD2 aligns across 11 bases. The CDR3 totals 17 residues. Germline CDR1 reads LGHDT; CDR2 reads YNNKEL (reference sequence). The V segment lost 1 base and the J segment 7 bases; nucleotides outside the gene matches: 10. CDR3 amino acids: CASSQGILAGGVNTQYF. The CDR3 DNA reads as TGTGCCAGCAGCCAAGGAATTCTAGCGGGGGGCGTAAATACGCAGTATTTT.

This clonotype came up many times. The J gene is TRBJ2-2, the V gene TRBV7-7; D unresolved. With 5 bases removed from V and 0 bases from J, the gap between germline ends came to 10 bases. Germline values: CDR1 SSHAT, CDR2 FNYEAQ (reference sequence). CDR3 size: 15 residues. The CDR3 DNA follows: TGTGCCAGCAGCGCCTCACTCGCGAACACCGGGGAGCTGTTTTTT. Translation: CASSASLANTGELFF.

On this clonotype itself: The conserved phenylalanine or tryptophan is not found at the CDR3 terminus, so this likely reflects a read error. V usage is TRBV5-5 and J usage is TRBJ1-1; possible D gene TRBD1, 5 bases. Trimming removed 3 bases from V and 7 bases from J, with 13 bases in between. CDR3 length equals 13 residues. Germline V gives CDR1 SGHKS, CDR2 YYEKEE (reference sequence). CDR3 residues: CASSWGGFNEAFL. CDR3 coding DNA: TGTGCCAGCAGCTGGGGGGGGTTCAATGAAGCTTTCCTT.

This clonotype occurred many times. The chain uses TRBV3-1 and TRBJ2-1; D ambiguous. The length of the CDR3 is 16 residues. Germline V gives CDR1 LGHDT, CDR2 YNNKEL (reference sequence). The ends were cut back, 1 base at V and 9 bases at J, with 19 bases in the middle. CDR3 residues: CASSQVTGENSGEQFF. The CDR3 DNA sequence: TGTGCCAGCAGCCAAGTGACCGGAGAGAACTCGGGTGAGCAGTTCTTC.

This clonotype was recorded many times. The chain uses TRBV7-9 and TRBJ2-2; D gene unclear. The CDR3 covers 13 residues. Germline V lookup: CDR1 SEHNR, CDR2 FQNEAQ (reference sequence). V dropped 1 base and J dropped 6 bases, with 6 bases sitting between them. CDR3 sequence (DNA): TGTGCCAGCAGCTTAGTGTCGGCCGGGGAGCTGTTTTTT. Translation gives CASSLVSAGELFF.

This clonotype was seen a handful of times. The chain employs TRBV7-2 and TRBJ1-1; D may be TRBD1 (6 bases). CDR1 and CDR2 (germline): SGHTA, FQGNSA. Trimming removed 2 bases at V and 6 bases at J, with 13 bases between. The CDR3 contains 14 residues. CDR3 amino acids: CASSLRGWRAEAFF. The CDR3 coding sequence is TGTGCCAGCAGCTTAAGGGGGTGGCGGGCTGAAGCTTTCTTT.

The chain couples TRBV27 to TRBJ1-5; D ambiguous. V lost 3 bases to trimming and J lost 6 bases, with 9 bases between them. This CDR3 region has 13 residues. Germline V CDR1 and CDR2: MNHEY, SMNVEV (reference sequence). CDR3 residues: CASSLVNGQPQHF. The CDR3, as DNA: TGTGCCAGCAGTTTGGTGAATGGTCAGCCCCAGCATTTT.

This clonotype was counted at least ten times. This rearrangement joins TRBV10-2 to TRBJ2-5, with D perhaps matching TRBD1 (5 bases). The CDR3 length is 14 residues. Germline V CDR1 and CDR2: WSHSY, SAAADI. V lost 2 bases and J lost 7, with 14 bases in between. The CDR3 reads CASSEENRPGTQYF. The CDR3 DNA is TGCGCCAGCAGTGAGGAAAACAGGCCCGGGACCCAGTACTTC.

This clonotype was counted only a few times. V usage is TRBV5-1 and J usage is TRBJ1-6; D call uncertain. Germline assignment: CDR1 SGHRS and CDR2 YFSETQ. The V and J ends lost 4 bases and 6 bases respectively, with 17 bases between them. The CDR3 runs 16 residues. CDR3 nucleotides: TGCGCCAGCAGCCCTCAAGGGCAGCGGGGTAATTCACCCCTCCACTTT. This codes for CASSPQGQRGNSPLHF.

V usage is TRBV6-6 and J usage is TRBJ1-5; D not certain. There are 12 residues in the CDR3. The ends were cut back, 6 bases at V and 4 bases at J, with 7 bases in the middle. Germline V gene lookup returns CDR1 MNHNY and CDR2 SVGAGI (reference sequence). The CDR3 spells CASREQNQPQHF. For the CDR3, the DNA is TGTGCCAGCAGAGAGCAAAATCAGCCCCAGCATTTT.

This clonotype was seen only a few times. This chain links TRBV7-9 with TRBJ1-1; TRBD1 agrees at 7 bases. From germline, CDR1 is SEHNR and CDR2 FQNEAQ (reference sequence). After removal of 4 bases from V and 10 bases from J, the junction contained 3 bases not matched to a gene. The length of the CDR3 is 11 residues. The CDR3 nucleotides are TGTGCCAGCAGCTCAGGGGGGCGAGCTTTCTTT. As protein: CASSSGGRAFF.

This clonotype was detected many times. V and J are TRBV12-3 or TRBV12-4 and TRBJ1-4, with 7 nucleotides matching TRBD1. CDR3 length: 15 residues. V dropped 4 bases and J dropped 5; count of bases not matched to a gene: 7. CDR3 in amino acids: CASSSPTGKNEKLFF. As DNA, the CDR3 is TGTGCCAGCAGTTCACCGACAGGGAAGAATGAAAAACTGTTTTTT.

V is TRBV5-1 and J is TRBJ2-1; 11 nucleotides line up with TRBD1. This CDR3 is built from 16 residues. The J segment lost 3 bases and the V segment lost 4 bases, leaving 6 bases of the junction unmatched. CDR1 is SGHRS, CDR2 YFSETQ, per germline. The CDR3 DNA sequence: TGCGCCAGCAGCGGCGGACAGGGGGCCGTCTACAATGAGCAGTTCTTC. Translating it yields CASSGGQGAVYNEQFF.

Here the CDR3 DNA reads TGTGCCATCACCGACCGGGGGGGGAGGACAGATACGCAGTATTTT. This codes for CAITDRGGRTDTQYF. The chain combines TRBV10-3 with TRBJ2-3; 8 nucleotides match TRBD2. V shed 7 bases and J 3 bases; nucleotides not matched to a gene: 9. CDR1 and CDR2 from the germline V gene are ENHRY and SYGVKD. The CDR3 is 15 amino acids.

This rearrangement joins TRBV19 to TRBJ2-5; TRBD2 matches 12 bases. The germline V gene encodes CDR1 LNHDA and CDR2 SQIVND (reference sequence). The CDR3 spans 15 residues. The V and J ends lost 4 bases and 4 bases, in that order; junction bases with no gene match: 4. DNA for the CDR3: TGTGCCAGTAGTAAACAGACTAGCGGGAGAGAGACCCAGTACTTC. This translates into CASSKQTSGRETQYF.

This clonotype appeared many times. The gene calls are TRBV12-3 or TRBV12-4 and TRBJ2-1; 12 bases align to TRBD2. This CDR3 has 15 amino acids. The V and J ends lost 5 bases and 5 bases, in that order; junction bases with no gene match: 4. Written as DNA, the CDR3 is TGTGCCAGCAGTCAAGGACTAGCGGGGAACAATGAGCAGTTCTTC. Translation gives CASSQGLAGNNEQFF.

V usage is TRBV25-1 and J usage is TRBJ2-1, with D uncertain. This CDR3 has 11 residues. The germline V gene encodes CDR1 MGHDK and CDR2 SYGVNS. Trimming shortened V by 2 bases and J by 8 bases, and 4 bases separated the two germline ends. The CDR3 here is CASSELDEQFF. The CDR3 DNA sequence: TGTGCCAGCAGTGAACTCGATGAGCAGTTCTTC.

The chain couples TRBV20-1 to TRBJ2-3, with a tentative D call TRBD2 (5 bases). Germline V gene lookup returns CDR1 DFQATT and CDR2 SNEGSKA (reference sequence). This CDR3 is 12 amino acids long. V lost 1 base, J lost 5 bases, and 7 bases lay in between. CDR3 amino acids: CSARVAGDTQYF. In nucleotides, the CDR3 is TGCAGTGCTAGAGTCGCGGGAGATACGCAGTATTTT.

This clonotype has only a few counts. The V gene is TRBV7-9, the J gene TRBJ1-1; D gene unclear. V lost 5 bases and J lost 4, with 17 bases in between. The CDR3 covers 15 residues. Germline V gene data show CDR1 as SEHNR and CDR2 as FQNEAQ (reference sequence). This chain's CDR3 is CASSRSSGWATEAFF. The DNA for the CDR3 is TGTGCCAGCAGCCGCTCCTCCGGGTGGGCCACTGAAGCTTTCTTT.

J is TRBJ2-6 and V is TRBV11-2; a possible D gene is TRBD1 (5 bases). This CDR3 comprises 14 residues. Per the germline V gene, CDR1 is SGHAT and CDR2 is FQNNGV. Trimming removed 10 bases from V and 0 bases from J, with 10 bases in between. CDR3 in amino acids: CAINGASGANVLTF. The DNA of the CDR3 is TGTGCCATTAATGGGGCCTCTGGGGCCAACGTCCTGACTTTC. Complete variable domain (other parts from reference TRBV11-2 and TRBJ2-6): EAGVAQSPRYKIIEKRQSVAFWCNPISGHATLYWYQQILGQGPKLLIQFQNNGVVDDSQLPKDRFSAERLKGVDSTLKIQPAKLEDSAVYLCAINGASGANVLTFGAGSRLTVL.

This clonotype occurred many times. V is TRBV7-2 and J is TRBJ2-3; D perhaps matches TRBD2 (6 bases). The CDR3 runs 15 residues. V lost 0 bases to trimming and J lost 0 bases, with 7 bases between them. The germline gives CDR1 SGHTA, CDR2 FQGNSA. CDR3 nucleotide sequence: TGTGCCAGCAGCTTAGCACTAGCTAGCACAGATACGCAGTATTTT. It yields the protein CASSLALASTDTQYF.

This clonotype has only a few counts. The chain is built from TRBV20-1 and TRBJ2-3, with 11 bases lining up with TRBD1. CDR3 length equals 16 residues. V shed 4 bases, J shed 5 bases, and the junction held 11 bases outside the gene matches. Germline V gives CDR1 DFQATT, CDR2 SNEGSKA (reference sequence). CDR3 bases: TGCAGTGCTACTAAGAGGACAGGGGGCCGGGGAGATACGCAGTATTTT. Translated, it gives CSATKRTGGRGDTQYF.